This TCR beta chain was sequenced for a study of CD8+CD57+ T cells in acquired aplastic anemia. Study-wide results and limits: Simpson's diversity of CD8+ cells was not significantly different in patients compared with controls.

The table lists this clonotype with many counts. Its antigen is unidentified. The V end was cut by 6 bases, the J end by 1 base, with 12 bases between. Germline CDR1 is DFQATT and CDR2 is SNEGSKA (reference sequence). This CDR3 has 13 amino acids. TCR beta VDJ combinations and CDR3 sequences were profiled from genomic DNA. TCRdb re-called the reads with MiXCR, one entry per CDR3 protein. Of some 200,000 distinct CDR3 sequences in the sample, nearly 50% are singletons; the top ten hold 8% to 10%. It was patients with CD8+CD57+ cell expansion by flow cytometry who were chosen for sequencing. Patient blood was sampled before any therapy had been received.

The chain is built from TRBV20-1 and TRBJ1-1; weak D call: TRBD1 (5 bases). Sequenced material: sorted CD4+, CD8+, or CD8+CD57+ T cells (not recorded which) from PBMCs. The sequence derives from a human donor with aplastic anemia. The CDR3, as DNA: TGCAGTGCCACGGGGCAGAGGAACACTGAAGCTTTCTTT. As protein: CSATGQRNTEAFF.